This T cell receptor (beta chain) was obtained from a study of blood T cell repertoires in COVID-19. Study overall: Specimens from acute and convalescent COVID-19 originated in the United States, Italy and Spain. Sources were T cells, B-cell-depleted T cells, or PBMCs; the material itself was cDNA or gDNA.

In the authors' workflow: For nucleated cells, counts were estimated from reference gene primer amplification. Using immunoSEQ multiplex PCR, the repertoire was profiled, and TCRdb retains in-frame clones only, with some absent. Clone size and V and J calls were adopted from that table, with D and trimming inferred from the DNA. The table has roughly 90,000 clones, approximately 80% seen once. The CDR3 sequence is 17 residues long. J gave up 5 bases and V 0 bases, and 8 bases lay outside the gene matches. Germline lookup yields CDR1 LGHNA and CDR2 YNFKEQ. Sequences were obtained from peripheral blood. The TCR originated in a man aged 50 to 59 with acute or convalescent COVID-19. This chain joins TRBV4-2 and TRBJ1-3; TRBD1 matches at 9 bases. The CDR3: CASSQDGAGQGRNTIYF. The CDR3 coding sequence is TGTGCCAGCAGCCAAGATGGGGCGGGACAGGGTAGAAACACCATATATTTT.